The 14 T cell receptor beta chains given below trace back to one sample, sequenced in a study of blood T cells in healthy people across ages. The use of a sample-barcoded 5' primer and a J-beta primer mix characterized a second PCR of roughly 6 to 12 cycles. MiXCR, run by TCRdb on the 5' RACE reads, gives a single entry per CDR3 protein. Of 850,000 to 950,000 distinct CDR3 sequences in the sample, 29% were seen once. Sample: blood. These receptors were taken from a woman aged 80 or older in good health.

This chain joins TRBV3-1 and TRBJ1-2; the match to TRBD1 covers 8 bases. Unmatched junction bases numbered 18, after V lost 4 bases and J lost 8 bases. CDR1 is LGHDT, CDR2 YNNKEL, per germline (reference sequence). CDR3 length equals 17 residues. CDR3 DNA: TGTGCCAGCAGCCCTTATGTCGCCTCAGGGGGCGTGGGGGGCTACACCTTC. Its protein is CASSPYVASGGVGGYTF.

The sample holds many counts of this clonotype. The chain joins TRBV29-1 to TRBJ2-1; 8 bases are shared with TRBD2. CDR1 is SQVTM and CDR2 is ANQGSEA in the germline V gene. The CDR3 spans 12 residues. The V gene end was trimmed by 7 bases and the J gene end by 12 bases; junction bases not matched to a gene: 11. As DNA, the CDR3 is TGCAGCGCATTGCAGGGACTAGGCGGGCAGTTCTTC. Its protein is CSALQGLGGQFF.

Comment on this clonotype: The junction shows a germline mismatch at one end, possibly a read error. The rearrangement links TRBV7-8 to TRBJ2-5; 7 bases match TRBD1. CDR1 is SGHVS, CDR2 FQNEAQ, per germline. The CDR3 covers 15 residues. The CDR3 protein is CASSLSSGTAYERYF. Written as DNA, the CDR3 is TGCGCCAGCAGCTTATCCTCCGGGACAGCCTACGAGCGGTACTTC.

In the case of this clonotype: A much larger clone is a single base away; this may be a read error. The chain joins TRBV12-3 or TRBV12-4 to TRBJ1-1, with D uncertain. The CDR3 is 13 amino acids. V was cut by 6 bases and J by 1 base, with 9 bases left in between. The CDR3 DNA reads as TGTGCCAGCAGGTTGACCACGAACACTGAAGCTTTCTTT. This sequence encodes CASRLTTNTEAFF.

This clonotype was observed a handful of times. The CDR3 protein is CASSLGLSGGADTQYF. The CDR3 DNA reads TGTGCCAGCAGTTTAGGCCTTAGCGGGGGCGCAGATACGCAGTATTTT. The V and J genes are TRBV12-3 or TRBV12-4 and TRBJ2-3; 9 positions agree with TRBD2. This CDR3 has 16 amino acids. Unmatched junction bases numbered 6, after V lost 1 base and J lost 4 bases.

This clonotype occurred a few times. The chain combines TRBV20-1 with TRBJ1-1; TRBD1 matches at 7 bases. After removal of 1 base from V and 1 base from J, the junction contained 6 bases not matched to a gene. The CDR3 length is 15 residues. CDR1 is DFQATT, CDR2 SNEGSKA, per germline (reference sequence). The CDR3 DNA reads TGCAGTGCTAGAGGGCAGGGGGTACCGAACACTGAAGCTTTCTTT. It is translated as CSARGQGVPNTEAFF.

This clonotype appeared a single time. The rearrangement links TRBV12-3 or TRBV12-4 to TRBJ2-7; D remains ambiguous. This CDR3 region has 13 residues. V gave up 3 bases and J gave up 2 bases, with 8 bases separating them. The CDR3 loop reads CASSFVATYEQYF. The CDR3 coding sequence is TGTGCCAGCAGTTTCGTGGCCACCTACGAGCAGTACTTC.

This clonotype was counted a few times. The chain uses TRBV5-1 and TRBJ2-3, with 15 bases aligning to TRBD2. After removal of 3 bases from V and 0 bases from J, the junction contained 20 bases not matched to a gene. This CDR3 region has 23 residues. Germline CDR1 SGHRS, CDR2 YFSETQ. The chain's CDR3 is CASSSPTGTSGGFFSPSTDTQYF. The DNA for the CDR3 is TGCGCCAGCAGCTCACCGACCGGGACTAGCGGGGGGTTTTTTTCCCCTAGCACAGATACGCAGTATTTT. Looking up the rest from reference TRBV5-1 and TRBJ2-3 gives the full variable domain: KAGVTQTPRYLIKTRGQQVTLSCSPISGHRSVSWYQQTPGQGLQFLFEYFSETQRNKGNFPGRFSGRQFSNSRSEMNVSTLELGDSALYLCASSSPTGTSGGFFSPSTDTQYFGPGTRLTVL.

The chain joins TRBV21-1 to TRBJ2-7; TRBD2 reflects the table's D call only, with no check against the DNA. TRBV21-1 is reported as a pseudogene. This CDR3 region has 15 residues. The CDR3 region has the DNA TGTGCCAGCAGCAAAAGGAGGGATACGTCCTACGAGCAGTACTTC. As protein: CASSKRRDTSYEQYF.

In its sample, this clonotype was seen a few times. V gene TRBV30 combines with J gene TRBJ2-3, with D maybe TRBD2 (5 bases). The germline V and J ends were trimmed by 8 bases and 3 bases, with 21 bases remaining between them. This CDR3 spans 15 amino acids. Germline V gene data show CDR1 as GTSNPN and CDR2 as SVGIG (reference sequence). CDR3 DNA: TGTGCCCTACGCCGGCCGGGGTATGGGACAGATACGCAGTATTTT. It specifies CALRRPGYGTDTQYF.

In the case of this clonotype: One end of the junction fails to match germline, which may point to a read error. This chain connects TRBV4-3 to TRBJ2-7; TRBD2 matches at 7 bases. The CDR3 totals 15 residues. Germline lookup yields CDR1 LGHNA and CDR2 YSLEER. In nucleotides, the CDR3 is TGCGCCAGCAGCCAAGATCTAGCGGAAACTTACGCGCAGTACTTC. Translation gives CASSQDLAETYAQYF.

In this sample, this clonotype turned up a few times. J is TRBJ2-2 and V is TRBV10-3, with D maybe TRBD1 (6 bases). Germline V gene lookup returns CDR1 ENHRY and CDR2 SYGVKD. The ends were cut back, 2 bases at V and 4 bases at J, with 17 bases in the middle. This CDR3 is 17 amino acids long. The CDR3 DNA reads TGTGCCATCAGTGAGGGGTTAGGCAGGGGCCTCACCGGGGAGCTGTTTTTT. As protein: CAISEGLGRGLTGELFF.

This clonotype was picked up a small number of times. The chain couples TRBV5-1 to TRBJ1-1, with a weak D call TRBD1 (6 bases). Trimming removed 4 bases from V and 1 base from J, with 23 bases in between. This CDR3 has 18 amino acids. Germline CDR1 reads SGHRS; CDR2 reads YFSETQ. CDR3 bases: TGCGCCAGCAGCCATCTTGTGTGGCCAGGGGTTTCGAACACTGAAGCTTTCTTT. Its translation is CASSHLVWPGVSNTEAFF.

Many counts were recorded for this clonotype. This chain uses TRBV6-2 or TRBV6-3 with TRBJ1-2; 10 bases agree with TRBD1. The V gene's germline CDR1 is MNHEY and CDR2 SVGEGT. V shed 6 bases and J 5 bases; nucleotides not matched to a gene: 9. The length of the CDR3 is 15 residues. For the CDR3, the DNA is TGTGCCAGCAGATCCGCCGGGACAGGGGTGTATGGCTACACCTTC. It translates to CASRSAGTGVYGYTF.